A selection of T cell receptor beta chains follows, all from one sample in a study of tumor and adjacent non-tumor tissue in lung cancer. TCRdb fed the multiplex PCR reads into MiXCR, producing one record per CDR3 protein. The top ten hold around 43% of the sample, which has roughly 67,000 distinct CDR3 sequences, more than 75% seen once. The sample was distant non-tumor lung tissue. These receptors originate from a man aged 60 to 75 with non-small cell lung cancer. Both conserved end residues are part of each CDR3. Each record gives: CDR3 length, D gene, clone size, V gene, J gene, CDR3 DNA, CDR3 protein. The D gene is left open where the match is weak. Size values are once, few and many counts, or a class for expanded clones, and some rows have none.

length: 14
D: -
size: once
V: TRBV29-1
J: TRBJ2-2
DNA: TGCAGAGCCTACCCCAGGGTCGGGGGCGGGAGGCTGTTTTTT
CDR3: CRAYPRVGGGRLFF

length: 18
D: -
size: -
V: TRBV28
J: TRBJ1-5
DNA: TGTGCCAGCAGTTTATGGCCGGCAAGGGGGGTGGGCAATCAGCCCCAGCATTTT
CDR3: CASSLWPARGVGNQPQHF

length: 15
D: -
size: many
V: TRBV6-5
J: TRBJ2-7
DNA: TGTGCCAGCAGATCGAAGAACGGAATTTCGTACGAGCAGTACTTC
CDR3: CASRSKNGISYEQYF

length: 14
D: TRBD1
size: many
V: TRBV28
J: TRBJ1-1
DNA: TGTGCCAGCAGTTTGACGGACAGGGCCACTGAAGCTTTCTTT
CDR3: CASSLTDRATEAFF

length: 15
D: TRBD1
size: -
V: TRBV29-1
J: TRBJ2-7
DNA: TGCAGCGCAGCAAGAGGGGGACAGGGTTCCCAGGAGCAGTACTTC
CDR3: CSAARGGQGSQEQYF

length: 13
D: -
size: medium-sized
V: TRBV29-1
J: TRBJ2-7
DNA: TGCAGCGTTGAAGGGGACGGAACCTACGAGCAGTACTTC
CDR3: CSVEGDGTYEQYF

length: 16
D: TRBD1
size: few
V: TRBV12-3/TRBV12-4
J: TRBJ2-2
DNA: TGTGCCAGTAGCTCTGGGACAGGGTTGAACACCGGGGAGCTGTTTTTT
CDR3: CASSSGTGLNTGELFF

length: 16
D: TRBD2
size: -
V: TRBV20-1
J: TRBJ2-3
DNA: TGCAGTACTAGTGAAGGCGGGACTAGCGGTTCAGATACGCAGTATTTT
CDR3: CSTSEGGTSGSDTQYF

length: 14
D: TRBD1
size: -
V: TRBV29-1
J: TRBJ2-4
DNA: TGCAGCGTTGACGATGAGACAGGGAAAAGCATTCAGTACTTC
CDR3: CSVDDETGKSIQYF

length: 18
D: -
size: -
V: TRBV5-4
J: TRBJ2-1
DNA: TGTGCCAGCAGCTTGGGGGTGGGCCGGGACTGTCAAACTAATGAGCAGTTCTTC
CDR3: CASSLGVGRDCQTNEQFF

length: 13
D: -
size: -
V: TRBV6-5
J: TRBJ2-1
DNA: TGTGCCGGCACCTGGGGCAGCACCAATGAGCAGATCTTC
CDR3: CAGTWGSTNEQIF

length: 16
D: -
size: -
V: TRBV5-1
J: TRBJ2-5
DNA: TGCGCCAGCAGCTTGGGACCGGCAGTGGACCAAGAGGCCCAGTACTTC
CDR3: CASSLGPAVDQEAQYF

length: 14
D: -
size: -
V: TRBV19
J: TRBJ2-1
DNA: TGTGCCAGTAGTATCCAGTCCCTACCCAATGAGCAGTTCTTC
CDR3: CASSIQSLPNEQFF

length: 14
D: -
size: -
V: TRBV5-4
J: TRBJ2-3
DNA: TGTGCCAGCAGCTTAAGAGCGGGTACAGATACGCAGTATTTT
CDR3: CASSLRAGTDTQYF

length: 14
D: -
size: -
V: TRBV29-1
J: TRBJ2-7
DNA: TGCAGCATTGTTGACAAGGATAGGGCCTACGAGCAGTACTTC
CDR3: CSIVDKDRAYEQYF

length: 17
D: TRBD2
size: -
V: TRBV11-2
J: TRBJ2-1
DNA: TGTGCCAGCAGCTTTAGTGGGGGCGTAGCGGGGAATAATGAGCAGTTCTTC
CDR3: CASSFSGGVAGNNEQFF

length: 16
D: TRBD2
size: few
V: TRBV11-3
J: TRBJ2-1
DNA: TGTGCCAGCAGCCCTCAGGGACTAGCGGGGAGCAATGAGCAGTTCTTC
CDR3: CASSPQGLAGSNEQFF

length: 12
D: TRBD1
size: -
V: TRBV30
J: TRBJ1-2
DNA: TGTGCCTGGAATTCAGGGGGCTATGCCTACACCTTC
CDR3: CAWNSGGYAYTF

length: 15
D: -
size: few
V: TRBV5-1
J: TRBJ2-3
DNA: TGCGCCAGCAGCTTGGGGCTTTCTAGCACAGATACGCAGTATTTT
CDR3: CASSLGLSSTDTQYF

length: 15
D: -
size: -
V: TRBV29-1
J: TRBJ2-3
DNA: TGCATCGTCGACGACCCAGCTGATAGCACAGATACGCAGTATTTC
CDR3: CIVDDPADSTDTQYF

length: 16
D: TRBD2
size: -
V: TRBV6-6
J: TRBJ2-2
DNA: TGTGCCAGCAATAAGCGAGGACTAGCGGGCACCGGGGAGCTGTTTTTT
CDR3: CASNKRGLAGTGELFF

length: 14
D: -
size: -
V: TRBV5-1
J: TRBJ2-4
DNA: TGCGCCAGTAGCTCAGGACAGTGTCAAAACATTCAGTACTTC
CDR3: CASSSGQCQNIQYF

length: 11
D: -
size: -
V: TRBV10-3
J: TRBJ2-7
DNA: TGTGCCATCAGTGAGAACTACGAGCAGTACTTC
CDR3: CAISENYEQYF

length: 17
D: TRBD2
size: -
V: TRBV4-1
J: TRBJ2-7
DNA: TGCGCCAGCAGTCAACATTGGGTTAGCGGGAGGGGATACAAGCAGTACTTC
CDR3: CASSQHWVSGRGYKQYF

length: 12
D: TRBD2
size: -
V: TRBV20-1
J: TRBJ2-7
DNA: TGCAGTGGTAGCGGGGCTTCCTACGAGCAGTACTTC
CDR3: CSGSGASYEQYF

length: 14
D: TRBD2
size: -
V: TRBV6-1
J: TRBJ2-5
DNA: TGTGCCGGCAAGGTTACTAGCGGGACAGAGACCCAGTACTTT
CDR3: CAGKVTSGTETQYF

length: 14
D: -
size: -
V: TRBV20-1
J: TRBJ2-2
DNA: TGCAGTGCGGTGGCCGGGATGGACACCGGGGAGCTGTTTTTT
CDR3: CSAVAGMDTGELFF

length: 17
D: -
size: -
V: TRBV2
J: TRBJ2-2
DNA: TGTGCCAGCAGTGAAGTTGTCGGGGCAGGTGACACCGGGGAGCTGTTTTTT
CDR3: CASSEVVGAGDTGELFF

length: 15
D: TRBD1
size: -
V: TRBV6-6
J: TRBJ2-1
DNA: TGTGCCAGCAGTTACGAGACAGGGGGCTATAATGAGCAGTTCTTC
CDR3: CASSYETGGYNEQFF

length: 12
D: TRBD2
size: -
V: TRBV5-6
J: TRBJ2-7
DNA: TGTGTCAGCACTAGCGGGATCTACGAGCAGTACTTC
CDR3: CVSTSGIYEQYF

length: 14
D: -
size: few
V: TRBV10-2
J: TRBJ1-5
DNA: TGCGCCAGCAGTGAGTCTGGTAGCTCGACTCCCCAGCATTTT
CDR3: CASSESGSSTPQHF

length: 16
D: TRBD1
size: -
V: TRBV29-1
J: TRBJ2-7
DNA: TGCAGCGCTCAAGAGCCCCACGGGACAGCTTCCTACGAGCAGTACTTT
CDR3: CSAQEPHGTASYEQYF

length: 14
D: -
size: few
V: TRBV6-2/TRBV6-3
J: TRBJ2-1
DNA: TGTGCCAGCAGTAGGCAGGGATCCTACAATGAGCAGCTCTTC
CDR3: CASSRQGSYNEQLF

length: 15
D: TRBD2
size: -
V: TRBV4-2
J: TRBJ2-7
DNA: TGTGCCAGCTGCTTGCGAGCTAGCGGGAGTTACGAGCAGTACTTC
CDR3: CASCLRASGSYEQYF

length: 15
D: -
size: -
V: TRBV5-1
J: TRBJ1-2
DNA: TGCGCCAGCAGCGCGAACAGGATTGGATCGGGTTACTACACCTTC
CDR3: CASSANRIGSGYYTF

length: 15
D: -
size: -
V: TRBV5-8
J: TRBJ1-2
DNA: TGTGCCAGCAGCGGCGCGAGGGAGCAGCGGGATGGCTACACCTTC
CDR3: CASSGAREQRDGYTF

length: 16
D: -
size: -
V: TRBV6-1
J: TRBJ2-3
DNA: TGTGCCAGCAGATTGGGAGCGGCATCGAACACAGATATGCAGTATTTT
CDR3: CASRLGAASNTDMQYF

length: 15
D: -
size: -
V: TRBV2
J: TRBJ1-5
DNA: TGTGCCAGGAGTGTAATTCGGCTGGAGAATCAGCCCCAGCATTTT
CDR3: CARSVIRLENQPQHF

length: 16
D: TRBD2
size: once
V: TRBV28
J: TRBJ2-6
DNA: TGTGCCAGCAGTTTAGGCGGGAGATCTGGGGCCAGCGTCCTGACTTTC
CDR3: CASSLGGRSGASVLTF

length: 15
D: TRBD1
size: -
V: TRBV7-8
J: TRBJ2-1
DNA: TGTGCTAGCAGCTTAGAATGGGACAGCTACAAAGAGCAGTTCTTC
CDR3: CASSLEWDSYKEQFF

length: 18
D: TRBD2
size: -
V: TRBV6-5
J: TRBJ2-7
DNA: TGTGCAAGCACCGGACTAGCGGGAGAGTCGGGGTTTGCCTACGAGGAGTACTTC
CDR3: CASTGLAGESGFAYEEYF

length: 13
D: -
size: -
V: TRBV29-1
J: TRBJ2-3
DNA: TGCACCGCAAGGGACCGGAGGACAGATACACAGTATTTT
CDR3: CTARDRRTDTQYF